Sequencing of this TCR beta chain was carried out in a study of beta chain features in type 1 diabetes. TCRB transcripts that were expressed got sequenced, as all of the isolated RNA had been reverse transcribed. This table comes from immunoSEQ multiplex PCR, and its TCRdb copy is limited to in-frame clones, with some not included. The sample comprises about 240,000 clones, roughly 30% of which are singletons, and roughly 4% rests with the top ten. V shed 4 bases and J 4 bases; nucleotides not matched to a gene: 12. Germline CDR1 and CDR2: ENHRY and SYGVKD. The CDR3 runs 16 residues. Input material: central memory CD4+ T cells from blood. The source is a man between 25 and 39 years old in good health. The chain combines TRBV10-3 with TRBJ1-1; 7 nucleotides line up with TRBD1. In DNA form, the CDR3 reads TGTGCCATCAGTGTCTCAGGGGGGAACAAGGTCACTGAAGCTTTCTTT. Encoded protein: CAISVSGGNKVTEAFF.